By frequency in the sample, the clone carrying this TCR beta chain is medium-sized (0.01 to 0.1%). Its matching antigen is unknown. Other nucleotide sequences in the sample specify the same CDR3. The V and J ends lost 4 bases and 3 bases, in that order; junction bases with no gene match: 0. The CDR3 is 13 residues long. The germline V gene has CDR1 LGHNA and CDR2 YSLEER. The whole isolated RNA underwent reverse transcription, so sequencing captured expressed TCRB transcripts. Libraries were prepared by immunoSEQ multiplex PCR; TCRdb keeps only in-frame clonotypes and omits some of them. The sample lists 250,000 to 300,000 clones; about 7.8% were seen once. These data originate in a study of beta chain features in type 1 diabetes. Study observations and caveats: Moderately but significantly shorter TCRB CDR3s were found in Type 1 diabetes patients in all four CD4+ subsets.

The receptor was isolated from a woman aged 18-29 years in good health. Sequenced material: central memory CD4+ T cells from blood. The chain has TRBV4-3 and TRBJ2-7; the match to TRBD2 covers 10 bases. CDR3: CASSRTSGYEQYF. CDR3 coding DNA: TGCGCCAGCAGCCGGACTAGCGGCTACGAGCAGTACTTC.